These 3 T cell receptor beta chains were all obtained from the same sample, sequenced in a study of T cell responses to AZD1222 COVID-19 vaccine. The method was immunoSEQ multiplex PCR; TCRdb's version includes in-frame clones alone and lacks a portion of them. The table shows fewer than 85,000 clones, with 88% occurring only once. The sequenced sample was peripheral blood, obtained 28 days after the second dose of the MenACWY control vaccine. The receptors here all came from an adult who received the MenACWY meningococcal vaccine as a control.

The chain has TRBV11-2 and TRBJ1-5, with TRBD1 matching 7 bases. V trimming: 5 bases; J trimming: 0 bases; junction bases outside the gene matches: 10. The CDR3 has 17 amino acids. Germline V gene sequence: CDR1 SGHAT, CDR2 FQNNGV. The CDR3 bases are TGTGCCAGCAGCCAGACTGACAGGGCTAATAGCAATCAGCCCCAGCATTTT. Its protein is CASSQTDRANSNQPQHF.

The chain joins TRBV7-2 to TRBJ2-5, with TRBD2 identical over 8 bases. This CDR3 region has 14 residues. The V segment lost 5 bases and the J segment 2 bases; nucleotides outside the gene matches: 4. Germline assignment: CDR1 SGHTA and CDR2 FQGNSA. The CDR3 DNA sequence: TGTGCCAGCAGCCTCGGGACTAGACAAGAGACCCAGTACTTC. Amino acids: CASSLGTRQETQYF.

In its sample, this clone was seen once. V gene TRBV5-1 combines with J gene TRBJ1-6; the D gene is possibly TRBD1 (6 bases). The CDR3 consists of 15 residues. The germline V gene has CDR1 SGHRS and CDR2 YFSETQ. Trimming removed 4 bases from V and 1 base from J, with 9 bases in between. The CDR3 DNA is TGCGCCAGCAGCCCGACAGGATCCTATAATTCACCCCTCCACTTT. Its protein product is CASSPTGSYNSPLHF. The full variable domain, with the rest looked up from reference TRBV5-1 and TRBJ1-6, is KAGVTQTPRYLIKTRGQQVTLSCSPISGHRSVSWYQQTPGQGLQFLFEYFSETQRNKGNFPGRFSGRQFSNSRSEMNVSTLELGDSALYLCASSPTGSYNSPLHFGNGTRLTVT.